This T cell receptor (beta chain) was captured by sequencing in a study of beta chain features in type 1 diabetes. Study results and limitations: When VDJ junctions were examined, type 1 diabetes patients showed fewer insertions and more deletions. The study found moderately but significantly shorter TCRB CDR3s in all four CD4+ subsets of Type 1 diabetes patients. Reads derived from cDNA could over-represent cells showing high TCR expression.

Roughly 110 mL of blood, on average, came from one heparinised draw per donor. Expressed TCRB transcripts were sequenced after all isolated RNA was converted to cDNA. The assay was immunoSEQ multiplex PCR, and TCRdb's table has in-frame clones only and misses some. The sample contains a few hundred thousand clones, about 16% of which appear only once. Unmatched junction bases numbered 8, after V lost 5 bases and J lost 7 bases. The CDR3 covers 14 residues. Germline V gene data show CDR1 as SEHNR and CDR2 as FQNEAQ (reference sequence). This clone was recorded a few times. Its target is not known. This sequence was found in a woman between 18 and 29 years old in good health. V is TRBV7-9 and J is TRBJ2-7, with TRBD2 identical over 10 bases. The specimen was naive CD4+ T cells from blood. CDR3 nucleotide sequence: TGTGCCAGCAGCCCACCTAGCGGGAGCGGAGAGCAGTACTTC. Protein: CASSPPSGSGEQYF.